This T cell receptor beta chain was captured by sequencing in a study of T cells expressing NK-cell markers. CDR1 and CDR2 (germline): DFQATT, SNEGSKA (reference sequence). The CDR3 runs to 16 residues. TCRdb re-called the 5' RACE reads; every CDR3 protein appears as one record, without DNA. The sample's table shows some 190,000 distinct CDR3 sequences. J is TRBJ2-7 and V is TRBV20-1; TCRdb reports TRBD1, a call that lacks DNA to check it against. What was sequenced was blood T cells: a sorted CD56 or NKG2C T cell subset, CD4+ or CD8+ T cells, or bulk PBMC T cells (not recorded which). The receptor comes from a man aged 18-70 years in good health. The chain's CDR3 is CSASGRGGHMSYEQYF.